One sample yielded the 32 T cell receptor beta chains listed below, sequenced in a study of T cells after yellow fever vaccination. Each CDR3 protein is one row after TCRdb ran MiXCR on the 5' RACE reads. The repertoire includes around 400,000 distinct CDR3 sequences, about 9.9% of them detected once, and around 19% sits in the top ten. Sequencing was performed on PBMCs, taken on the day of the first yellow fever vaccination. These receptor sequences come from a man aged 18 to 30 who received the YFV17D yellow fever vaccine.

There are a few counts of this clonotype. This CDR3 reads CATSRAPLNLATDTQYF. The CDR3 nucleotides are TGTGCCACCAGCAGGGCCCCCTTAAACCTAGCGACAGATACGCAGTATTTT. The chain carries TRBV15 and TRBJ2-3, with a tentative D call TRBD2 (6 bases). The V and J ends lost 3 bases and 3 bases respectively, with 19 bases between them. The length of the CDR3 is 17 residues. CDR1 is LNHNV and CDR2 is YYDKDF in the germline V gene (reference sequence).

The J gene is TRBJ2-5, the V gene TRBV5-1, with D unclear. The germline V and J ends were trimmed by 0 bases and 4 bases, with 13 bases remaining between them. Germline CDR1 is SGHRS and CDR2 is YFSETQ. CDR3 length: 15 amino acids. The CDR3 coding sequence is TGCGCCAGCAGCTTGGCCTTAAGTTCGGGAGAGACCCAGTACTTC. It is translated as CASSLALSSGETQYF.

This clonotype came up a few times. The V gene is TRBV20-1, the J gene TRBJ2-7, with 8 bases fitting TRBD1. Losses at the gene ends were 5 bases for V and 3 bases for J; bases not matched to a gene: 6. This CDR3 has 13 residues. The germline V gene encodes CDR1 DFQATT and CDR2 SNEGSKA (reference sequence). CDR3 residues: CSALGQGGYEQYF. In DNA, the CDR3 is TGCAGTGCTCTCGGACAGGGCGGCTACGAGCAGTACTTC.

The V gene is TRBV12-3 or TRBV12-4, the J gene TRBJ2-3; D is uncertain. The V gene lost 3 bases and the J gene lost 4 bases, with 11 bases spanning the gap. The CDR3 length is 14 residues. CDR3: CASSLFADSDTQYF. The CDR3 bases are TGTGCCAGCAGTTTGTTTGCAGATTCAGATACGCAGTATTTT.

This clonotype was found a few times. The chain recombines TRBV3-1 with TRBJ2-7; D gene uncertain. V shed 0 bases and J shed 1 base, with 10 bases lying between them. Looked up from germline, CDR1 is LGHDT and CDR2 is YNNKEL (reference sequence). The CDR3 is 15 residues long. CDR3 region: CASSQDAPGSYEQYF. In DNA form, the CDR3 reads TGTGCCAGCAGCCAAGATGCACCTGGTTCCTACGAGCAGTACTTC.

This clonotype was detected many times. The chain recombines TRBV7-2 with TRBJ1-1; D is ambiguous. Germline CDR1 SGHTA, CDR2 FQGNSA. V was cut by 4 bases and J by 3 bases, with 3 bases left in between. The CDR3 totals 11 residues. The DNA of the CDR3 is TGTGCCAGCAGCTCCTACACTGAAGCTTTCTTT. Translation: CASSSYTEAFF.

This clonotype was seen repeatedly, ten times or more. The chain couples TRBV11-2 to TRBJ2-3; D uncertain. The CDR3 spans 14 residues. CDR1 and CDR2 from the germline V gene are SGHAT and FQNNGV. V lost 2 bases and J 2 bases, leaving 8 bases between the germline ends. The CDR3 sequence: CASSLRTNTDTQYF. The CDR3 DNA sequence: TGTGCCAGCAGCTTAAGAACTAACACAGATACGCAGTATTTT.

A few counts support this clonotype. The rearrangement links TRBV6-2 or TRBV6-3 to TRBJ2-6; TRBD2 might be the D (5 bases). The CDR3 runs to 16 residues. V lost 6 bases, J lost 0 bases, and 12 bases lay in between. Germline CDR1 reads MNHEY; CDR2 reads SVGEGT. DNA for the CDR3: TGTGCCAGCAGCCGAGGACTGCGCTCTGGGGCCAACGTCCTGACTTTC. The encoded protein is CASSRGLRSGANVLTF.

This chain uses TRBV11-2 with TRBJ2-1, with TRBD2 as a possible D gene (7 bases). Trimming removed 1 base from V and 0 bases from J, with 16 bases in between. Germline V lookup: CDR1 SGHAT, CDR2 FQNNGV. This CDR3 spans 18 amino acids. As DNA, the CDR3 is TGTGCCAGCAGCTTAGGGGTGGGGGGGCACCACTCCTACAATGAGCAGTTCTTC. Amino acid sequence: CASSLGVGGHHSYNEQFF.

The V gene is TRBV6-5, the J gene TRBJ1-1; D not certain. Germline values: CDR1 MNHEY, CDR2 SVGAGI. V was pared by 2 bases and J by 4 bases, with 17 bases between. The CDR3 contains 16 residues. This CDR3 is CASSYRPALATTEAFF. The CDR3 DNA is TGTGCCAGCAGTTACCGGCCCGCCCTGGCGACCACTGAAGCTTTCTTT.

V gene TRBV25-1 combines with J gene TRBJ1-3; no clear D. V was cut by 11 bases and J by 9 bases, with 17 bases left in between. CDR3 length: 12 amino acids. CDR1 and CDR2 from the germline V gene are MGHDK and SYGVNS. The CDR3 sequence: CARRGVRPTIYF. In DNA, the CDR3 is TGTGCCCGCCGTGGGGTCCGACCCACCATATATTTT.

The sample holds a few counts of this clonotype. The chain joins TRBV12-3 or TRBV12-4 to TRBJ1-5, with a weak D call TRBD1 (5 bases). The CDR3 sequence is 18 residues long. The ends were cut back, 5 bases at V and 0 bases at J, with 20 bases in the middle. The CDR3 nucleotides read TGTGCCAGCAGTCTAGACAGATATCTGAGGGATAGCAATCAGCCCCAGCATTTT. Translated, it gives CASSLDRYLRDSNQPQHF.

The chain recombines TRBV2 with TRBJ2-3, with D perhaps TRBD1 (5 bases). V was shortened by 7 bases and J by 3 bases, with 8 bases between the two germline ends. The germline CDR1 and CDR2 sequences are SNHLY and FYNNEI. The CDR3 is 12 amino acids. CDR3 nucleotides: TGTGCCAGCAACCGACAGACAGATACGCAGTATTTT. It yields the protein CASNRQTDTQYF.

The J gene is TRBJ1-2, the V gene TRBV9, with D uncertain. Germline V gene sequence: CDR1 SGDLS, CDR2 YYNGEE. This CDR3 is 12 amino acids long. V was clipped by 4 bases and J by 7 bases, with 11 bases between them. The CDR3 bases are TGTGCCAGCAGCCCGTCCGGGATTGGCTACACCTTC. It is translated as CASSPSGIGYTF.

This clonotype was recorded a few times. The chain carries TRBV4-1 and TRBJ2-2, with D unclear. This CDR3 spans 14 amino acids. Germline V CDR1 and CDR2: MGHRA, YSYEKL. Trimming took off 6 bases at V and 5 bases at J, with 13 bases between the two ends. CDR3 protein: CASSEVGRTGELFF. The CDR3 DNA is TGCGCCAGCAGTGAAGTTGGCCGTACCGGGGAGCTGTTTTTT.

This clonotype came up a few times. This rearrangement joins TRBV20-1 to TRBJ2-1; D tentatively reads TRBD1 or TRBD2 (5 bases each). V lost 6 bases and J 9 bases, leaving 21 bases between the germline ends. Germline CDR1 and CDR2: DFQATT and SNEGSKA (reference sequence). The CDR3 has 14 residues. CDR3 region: CSAGRDAGISEQFF. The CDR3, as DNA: TGCAGTGCCGGCCGGGACGCTGGTATTAGTGAGCAGTTCTTC.

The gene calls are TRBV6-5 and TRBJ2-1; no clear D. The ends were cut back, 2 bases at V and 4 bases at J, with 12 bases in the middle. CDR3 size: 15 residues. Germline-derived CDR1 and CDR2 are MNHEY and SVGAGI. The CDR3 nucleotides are TGTGCCAGCAGTTACGGGCTCCTGACGTACAATGAGCAGTTCTTC. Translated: CASSYGLLTYNEQFF.

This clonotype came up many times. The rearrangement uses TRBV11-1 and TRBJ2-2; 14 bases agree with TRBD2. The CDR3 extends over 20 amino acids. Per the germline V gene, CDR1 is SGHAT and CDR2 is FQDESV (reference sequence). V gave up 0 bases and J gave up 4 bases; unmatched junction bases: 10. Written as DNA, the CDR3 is TGTGCCAGCAGCTTAGCGCGTGGACTAGCGGGGGGCCGAGGCACCGGGGAGCTGTTTTTT. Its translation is CASSLARGLAGGRGTGELFF.

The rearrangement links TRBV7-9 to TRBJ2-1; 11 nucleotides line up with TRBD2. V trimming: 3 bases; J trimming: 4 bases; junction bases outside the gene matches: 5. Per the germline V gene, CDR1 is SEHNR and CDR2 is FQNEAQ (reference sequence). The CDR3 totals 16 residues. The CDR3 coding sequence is TGTGCCAGCAGCTTTCTAGCGGGGGGATTGTACAATGAGCAGTTCTTC. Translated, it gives CASSFLAGGLYNEQFF.

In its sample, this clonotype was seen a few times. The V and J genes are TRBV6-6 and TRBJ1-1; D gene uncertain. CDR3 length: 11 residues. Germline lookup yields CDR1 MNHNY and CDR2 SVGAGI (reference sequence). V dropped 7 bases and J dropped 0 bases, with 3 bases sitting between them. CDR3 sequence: CASKMNTEAFF. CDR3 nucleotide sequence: TGTGCCAGCAAAATGAACACTGAAGCTTTCTTT.

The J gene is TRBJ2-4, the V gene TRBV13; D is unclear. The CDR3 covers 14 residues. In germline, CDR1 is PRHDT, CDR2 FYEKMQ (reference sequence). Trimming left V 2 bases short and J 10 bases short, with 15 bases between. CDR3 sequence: CASSLQHHDGIQYF. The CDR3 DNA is TGTGCCAGCAGCTTACAACATCATGATGGGATTCAGTACTTC.

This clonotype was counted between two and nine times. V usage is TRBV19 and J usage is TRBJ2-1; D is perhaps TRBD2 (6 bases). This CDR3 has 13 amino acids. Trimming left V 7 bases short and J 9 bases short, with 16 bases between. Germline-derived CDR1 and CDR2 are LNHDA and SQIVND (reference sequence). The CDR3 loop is CASIPWVGGEQFF. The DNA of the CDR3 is TGTGCCAGTATCCCGTGGGTGGGGGGTGAGCAGTTCTTC.

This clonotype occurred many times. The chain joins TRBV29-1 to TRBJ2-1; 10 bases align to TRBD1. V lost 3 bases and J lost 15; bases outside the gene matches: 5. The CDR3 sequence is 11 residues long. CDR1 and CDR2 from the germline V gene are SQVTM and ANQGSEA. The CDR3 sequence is CSVDGGQGRFF. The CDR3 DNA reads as TGCAGCGTTGACGGGGGACAGGGGAGGTTCTTC.

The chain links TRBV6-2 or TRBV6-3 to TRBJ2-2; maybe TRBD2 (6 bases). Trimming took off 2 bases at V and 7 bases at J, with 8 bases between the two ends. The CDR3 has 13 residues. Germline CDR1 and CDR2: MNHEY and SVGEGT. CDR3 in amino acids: CASSYPGLGELFF. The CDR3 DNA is TGTGCCAGCAGTTACCCGGGACTCGGGGAGCTGTTTTTT.

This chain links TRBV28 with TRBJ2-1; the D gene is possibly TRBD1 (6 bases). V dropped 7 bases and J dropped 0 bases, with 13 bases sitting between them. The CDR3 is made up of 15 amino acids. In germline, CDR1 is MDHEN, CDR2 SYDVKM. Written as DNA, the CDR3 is TGTGCCAGCAACGCGGACAGTTTCTCCTACAATGAGCAGTTCTTC. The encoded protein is CASNADSFSYNEQFF.

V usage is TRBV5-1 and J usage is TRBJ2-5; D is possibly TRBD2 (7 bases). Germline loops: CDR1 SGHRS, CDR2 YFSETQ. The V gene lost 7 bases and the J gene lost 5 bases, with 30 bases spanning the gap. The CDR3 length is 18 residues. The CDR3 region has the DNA TGCGCCAGCCGTGCGCCTTCGGGGGGCCTAGCAAGTGGCGAGACCCAGTACTTC. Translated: CASRAPSGGLASGETQYF.

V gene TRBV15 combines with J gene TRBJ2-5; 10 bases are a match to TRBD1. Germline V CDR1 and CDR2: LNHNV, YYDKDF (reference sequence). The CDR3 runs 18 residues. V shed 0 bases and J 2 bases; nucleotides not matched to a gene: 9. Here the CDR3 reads CATSRDRAGQGSQETQYF. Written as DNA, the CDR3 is TGTGCCACCAGCAGAGACCGGGCGGGACAGGGGAGTCAAGAGACCCAGTACTTC. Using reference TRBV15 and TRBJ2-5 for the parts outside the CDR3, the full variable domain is DAMVIQNPRYQVTQFGKPVTLSCSQTLNHNVMYWYQQKSSQAPKLLFHYYDKDFNNEADTPDNFQSRRPNTSFCFLDIRSPGLGDTAMYLCATSRDRAGQGSQETQYFGPGTRLLVL.

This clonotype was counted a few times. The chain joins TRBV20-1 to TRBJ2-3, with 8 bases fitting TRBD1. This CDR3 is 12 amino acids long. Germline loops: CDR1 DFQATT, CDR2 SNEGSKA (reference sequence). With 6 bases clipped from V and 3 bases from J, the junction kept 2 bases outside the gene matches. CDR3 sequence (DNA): TGCAGTGCCAACAGGGGGACAGATACGCAGTATTTT. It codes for CSANRGTDTQYF.

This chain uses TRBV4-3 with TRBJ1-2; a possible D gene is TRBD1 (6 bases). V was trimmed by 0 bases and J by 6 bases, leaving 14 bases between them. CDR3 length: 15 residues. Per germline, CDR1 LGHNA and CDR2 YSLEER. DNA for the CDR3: TGCGCCAGCAGCCAAGACCGCACAGGGTTTAATGGCTACACCTTC. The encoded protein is CASSQDRTGFNGYTF.

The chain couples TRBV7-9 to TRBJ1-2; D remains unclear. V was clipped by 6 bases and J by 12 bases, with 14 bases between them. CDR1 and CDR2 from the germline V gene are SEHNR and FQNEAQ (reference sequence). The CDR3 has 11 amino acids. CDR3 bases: TGTGCCAGCAGACCCCCCGAGGTCCACACCTTC. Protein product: CASRPPEVHTF. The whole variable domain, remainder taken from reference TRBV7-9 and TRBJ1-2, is DTGVSQNPRHKITKRGQNVTFRCDPISEHNRLYWYRQTLGQGPEFLTYFQNEAQLEKSRLLSDRFSAERPKGSFSTLEIQRTEQGDSAMYLCASRPPEVHTFGSGTRLTVV.

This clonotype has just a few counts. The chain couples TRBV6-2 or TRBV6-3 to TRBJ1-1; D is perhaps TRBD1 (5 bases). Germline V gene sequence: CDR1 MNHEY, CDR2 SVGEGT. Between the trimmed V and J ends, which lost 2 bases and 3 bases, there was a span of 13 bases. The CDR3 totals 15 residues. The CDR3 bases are TGTGCCAGCAGTTACCCGAGGGGATTTGACACTGAAGCTTTCTTT. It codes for CASSYPRGFDTEAFF.

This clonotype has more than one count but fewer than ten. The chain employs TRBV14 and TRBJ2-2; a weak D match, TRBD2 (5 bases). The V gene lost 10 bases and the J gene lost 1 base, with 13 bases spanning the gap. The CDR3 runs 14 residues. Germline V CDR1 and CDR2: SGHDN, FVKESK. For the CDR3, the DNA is TGTGCCACTAGCTGGACGGGGAACACCGGGGAGCTGTTTTTT. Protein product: CATSWTGNTGELFF.